These T cell receptor beta chains were read from a single sample in a study of blood T cell repertoires in COVID-19. The table came from immunoSEQ multiplex PCR; TCRdb's copy has only in-frame clones and leaves some out. The table has approximately 160,000 clones, roughly 86% seen once. The sample comprised peripheral blood. The receptors come from a middle-aged man with active or convalescent COVID-19. Both conserved end residues are part of each CDR3.

>17|TRBV18|TRBJ1-3
CASSPRQGADSGNTIYF
>14|TRBV19|TRBJ1-3
CASRGGSSGNTIYF
>15|TRBV7-2|TRBJ2-3
CASSPKGGRADTQYF
>13|TRBV10-3|TRBJ1-3
CAISGRVENTIYF
>11|TRBV6-2/TRBV6-3|TRBJ2-7
CASSHGTGQYF
>15|TRBV6-6|TRBJ2-1
CASSYSRILYNEQFF
>15|TRBV5-1|TRBJ1-1
CASSYTGSSNTEAFF
>15|TRBV4-1|TRBJ1-4
CASSQEDRGNEKLFF
>17|TRBV5-8|TRBJ2-3
CASSLLTSGRAADTQYF
>15|TRBV27|TRBJ1-3
CASSLGASSGNTIYF
>13|TRBV2|TRBJ2-2
CASNRAGTGELFF
>14|TRBV5-4|TRBJ2-3
CASSSPTSGRTQYF
>13|TRBV7-2|TRBJ1-5
CASSLSPGQPQHF
>15|TRBV7-2|TRBJ2-6
CASSSRVEGANVLTF
>14|TRBV11-2|TRBJ1-1
CASSSISGRFEAFF
>14|TRBV6-6|TRBJ1-5
CASSYGGESQPQHF
>16|TRBV6-1|TRBJ2-7
CASSDRGLVDYYEQYF
>15|TRBV5-4|TRBJ1-2
CASSLGGTGFYGYTF
>14|TRBV18|TRBJ1-6
CASSPPTANSPLHF
>12|TRBV6-5|TRBJ1-2
CASIGTNYGYTF
>15|TRBV6-1|TRBJ1-2
CASSEALDRVGGYTF
>14|TRBV10-3|TRBJ2-2
CAVHSGGNTGELFF
>16|TRBV3-1/TRBV3-2|TRBJ2-5
CASSQDRARGGETQYF
>15|TRBV27|TRBJ2-7
CASSLFGGGELEQYF
>13|TRBV5-4|TRBJ2-5
CASSLTGMETQYF
>15|TRBV5-6|TRBJ2-1
CASSSDPSGGGEQFF
>17|TRBV19|TRBJ2-6
CASSMRTGGTGANVLTF
>14|TRBV6-5|TRBJ2-3
CASRQGRSTDTQYF
>17|TRBV11-2|TRBJ2-3
CASSSHPGQGIADTQYF
>11|TRBV11-2|TRBJ2-7
CASSFHNEQYF
>16|TRBV2|TRBJ2-5
CASSVSAGGLQETQYF
>14|TRBV7-2|TRBJ1-2
CASSLTGGARGYTF
>14|TRBV5-6|TRBJ1-6
CASSLDRGHSPLHF
>14|TRBV19|TRBJ1-2
CASSSTGVHNGYTF
>18|TRBV5-1|TRBJ2-1
CASSLDNKRVSSYNEQFF
>15|TRBV6-2/TRBV6-3|TRBJ2-3
CASSYPWTGTDTQYF
>16|TRBV9|TRBJ1-2
CASSIRDRPNNYGYTF
>14|TRBV6-5|TRBJ1-2
CASSYDGRGYGYTF
>14|TRBV18|TRBJ1-1
CASSPGMGYTEAFF
>17|TRBV7-2|TRBJ2-2
CASSPRNSGGRTGELFF
>12|TRBV12-3/TRBV12-4|TRBJ2-5
CASSWDSETQYF
>17|TRBV13|TRBJ1-6
CASSLGPSRGLGSPLHF
>16|TRBV10-3|TRBJ2-3
CAIRGTSGRGTDTQYF
>16|TRBV7-2|TRBJ2-7
CASSTSFATGGYEQYF
>14|TRBV28|TRBJ1-2
CASSLSGRGYGYTF
>14|TRBV30|TRBJ2-1
CAWSVGGSYNEQFF
>16|TRBV18|TRBJ2-1
CASSPNAGVTYNEQFF
>14|TRBV21-1|TRBJ2-3
CASSKGGGADTQYF
>12|TRBV19|TRBJ2-7
CATRDRAGEQYF
>12|TRBV6-2/TRBV6-3|TRBJ1-5
CASSDSDQPQHF
>14|TRBV7-2|TRBJ2-7
CASSLSWTSYEQYF